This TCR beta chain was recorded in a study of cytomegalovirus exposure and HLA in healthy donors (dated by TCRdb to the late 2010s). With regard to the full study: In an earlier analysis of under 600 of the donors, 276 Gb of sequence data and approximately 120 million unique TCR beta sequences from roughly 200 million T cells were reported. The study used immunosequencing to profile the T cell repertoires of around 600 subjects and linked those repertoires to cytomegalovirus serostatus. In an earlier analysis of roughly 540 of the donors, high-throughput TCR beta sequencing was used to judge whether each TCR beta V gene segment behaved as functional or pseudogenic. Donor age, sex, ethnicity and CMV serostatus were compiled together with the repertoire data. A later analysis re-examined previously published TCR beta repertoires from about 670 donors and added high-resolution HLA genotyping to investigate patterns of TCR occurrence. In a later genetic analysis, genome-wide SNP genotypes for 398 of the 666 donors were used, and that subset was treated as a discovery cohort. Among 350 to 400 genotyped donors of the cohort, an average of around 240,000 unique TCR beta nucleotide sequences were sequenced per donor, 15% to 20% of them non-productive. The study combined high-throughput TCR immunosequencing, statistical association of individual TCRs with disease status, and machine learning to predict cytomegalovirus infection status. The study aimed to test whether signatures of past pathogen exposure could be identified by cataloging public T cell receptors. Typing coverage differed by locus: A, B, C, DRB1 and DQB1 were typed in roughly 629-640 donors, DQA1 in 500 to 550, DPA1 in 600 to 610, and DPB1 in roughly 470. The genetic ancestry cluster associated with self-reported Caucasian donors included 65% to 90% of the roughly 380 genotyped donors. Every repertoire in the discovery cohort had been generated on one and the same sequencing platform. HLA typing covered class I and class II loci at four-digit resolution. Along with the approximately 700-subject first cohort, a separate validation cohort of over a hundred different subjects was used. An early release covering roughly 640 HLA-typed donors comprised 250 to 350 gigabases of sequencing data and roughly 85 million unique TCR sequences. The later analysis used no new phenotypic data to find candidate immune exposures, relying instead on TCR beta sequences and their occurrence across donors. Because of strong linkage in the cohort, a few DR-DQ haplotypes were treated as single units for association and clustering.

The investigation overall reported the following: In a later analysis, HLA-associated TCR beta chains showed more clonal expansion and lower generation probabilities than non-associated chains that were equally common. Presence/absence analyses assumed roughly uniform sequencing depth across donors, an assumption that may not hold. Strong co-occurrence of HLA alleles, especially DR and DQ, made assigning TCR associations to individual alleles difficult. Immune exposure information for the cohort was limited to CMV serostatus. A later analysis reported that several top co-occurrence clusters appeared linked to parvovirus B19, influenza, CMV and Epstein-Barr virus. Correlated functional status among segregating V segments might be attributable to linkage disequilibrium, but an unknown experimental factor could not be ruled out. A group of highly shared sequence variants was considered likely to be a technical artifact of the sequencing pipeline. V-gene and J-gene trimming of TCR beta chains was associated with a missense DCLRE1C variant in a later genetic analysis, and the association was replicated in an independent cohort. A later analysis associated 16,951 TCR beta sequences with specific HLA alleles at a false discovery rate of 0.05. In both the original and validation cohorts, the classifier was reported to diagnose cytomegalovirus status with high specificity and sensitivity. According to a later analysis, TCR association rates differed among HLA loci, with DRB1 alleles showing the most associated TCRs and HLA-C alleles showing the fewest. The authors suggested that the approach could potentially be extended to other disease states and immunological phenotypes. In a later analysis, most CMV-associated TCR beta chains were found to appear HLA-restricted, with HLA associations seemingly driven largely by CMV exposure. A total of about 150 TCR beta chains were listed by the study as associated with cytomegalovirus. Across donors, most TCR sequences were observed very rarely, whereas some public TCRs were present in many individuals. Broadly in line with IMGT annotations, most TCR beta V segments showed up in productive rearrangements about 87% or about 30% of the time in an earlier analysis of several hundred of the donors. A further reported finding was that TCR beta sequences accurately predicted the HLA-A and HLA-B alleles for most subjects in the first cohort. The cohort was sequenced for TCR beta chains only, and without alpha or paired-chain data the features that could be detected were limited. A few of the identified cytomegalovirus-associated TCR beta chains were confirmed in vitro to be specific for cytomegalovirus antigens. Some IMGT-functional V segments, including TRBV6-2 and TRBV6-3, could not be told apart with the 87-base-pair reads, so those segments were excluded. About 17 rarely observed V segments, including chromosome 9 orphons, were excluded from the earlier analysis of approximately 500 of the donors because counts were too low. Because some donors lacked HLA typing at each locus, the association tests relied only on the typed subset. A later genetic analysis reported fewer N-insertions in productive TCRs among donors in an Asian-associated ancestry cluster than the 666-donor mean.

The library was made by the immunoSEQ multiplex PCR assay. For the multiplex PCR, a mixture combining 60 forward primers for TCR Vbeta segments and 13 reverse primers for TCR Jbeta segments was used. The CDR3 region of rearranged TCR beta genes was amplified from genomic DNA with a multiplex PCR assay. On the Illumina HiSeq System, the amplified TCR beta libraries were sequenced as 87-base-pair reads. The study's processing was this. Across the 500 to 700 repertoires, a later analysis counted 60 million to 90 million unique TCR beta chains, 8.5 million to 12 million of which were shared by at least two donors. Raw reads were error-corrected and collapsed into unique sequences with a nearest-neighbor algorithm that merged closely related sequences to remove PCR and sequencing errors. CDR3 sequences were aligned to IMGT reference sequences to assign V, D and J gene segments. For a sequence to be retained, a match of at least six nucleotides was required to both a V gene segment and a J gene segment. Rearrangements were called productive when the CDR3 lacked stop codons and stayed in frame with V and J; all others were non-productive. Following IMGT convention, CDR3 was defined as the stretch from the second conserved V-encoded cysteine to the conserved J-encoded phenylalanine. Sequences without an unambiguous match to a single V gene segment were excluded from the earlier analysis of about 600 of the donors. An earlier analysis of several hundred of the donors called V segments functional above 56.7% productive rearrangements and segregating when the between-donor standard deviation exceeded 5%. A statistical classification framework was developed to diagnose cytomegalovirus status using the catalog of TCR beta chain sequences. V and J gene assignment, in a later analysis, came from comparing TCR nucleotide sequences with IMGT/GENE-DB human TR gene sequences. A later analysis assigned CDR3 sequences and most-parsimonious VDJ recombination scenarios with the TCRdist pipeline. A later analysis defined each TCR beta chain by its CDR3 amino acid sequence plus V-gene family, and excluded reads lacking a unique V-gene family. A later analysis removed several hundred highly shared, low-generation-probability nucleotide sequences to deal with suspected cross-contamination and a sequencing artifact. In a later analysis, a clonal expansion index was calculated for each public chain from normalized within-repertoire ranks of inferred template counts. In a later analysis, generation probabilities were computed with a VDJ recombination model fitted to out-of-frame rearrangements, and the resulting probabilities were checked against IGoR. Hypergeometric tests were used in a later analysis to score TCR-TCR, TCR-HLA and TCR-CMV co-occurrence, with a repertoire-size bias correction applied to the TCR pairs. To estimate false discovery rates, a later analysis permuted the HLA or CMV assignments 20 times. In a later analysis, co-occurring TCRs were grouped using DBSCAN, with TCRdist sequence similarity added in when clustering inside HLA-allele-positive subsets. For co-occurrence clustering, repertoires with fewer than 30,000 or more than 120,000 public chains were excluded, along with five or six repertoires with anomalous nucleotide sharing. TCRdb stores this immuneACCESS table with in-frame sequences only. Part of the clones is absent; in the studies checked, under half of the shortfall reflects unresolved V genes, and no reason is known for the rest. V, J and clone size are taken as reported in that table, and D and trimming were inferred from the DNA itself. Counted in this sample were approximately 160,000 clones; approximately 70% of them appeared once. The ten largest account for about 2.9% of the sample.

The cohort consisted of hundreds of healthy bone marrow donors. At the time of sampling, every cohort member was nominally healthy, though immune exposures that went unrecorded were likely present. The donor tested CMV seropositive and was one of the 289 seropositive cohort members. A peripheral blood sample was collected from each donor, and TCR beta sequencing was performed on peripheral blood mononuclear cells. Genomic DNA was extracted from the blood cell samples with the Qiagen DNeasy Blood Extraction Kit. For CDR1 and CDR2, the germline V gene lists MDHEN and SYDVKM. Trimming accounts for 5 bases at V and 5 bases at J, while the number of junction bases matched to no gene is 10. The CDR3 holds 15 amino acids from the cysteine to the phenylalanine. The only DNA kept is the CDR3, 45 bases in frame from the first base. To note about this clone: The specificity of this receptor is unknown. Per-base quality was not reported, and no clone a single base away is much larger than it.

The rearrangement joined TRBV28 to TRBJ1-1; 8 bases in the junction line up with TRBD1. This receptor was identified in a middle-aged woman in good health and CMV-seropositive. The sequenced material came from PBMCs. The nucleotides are TGTGCCAGCAGTACGACGACAGGGGTAATTACTGAAGCTTTCTTT. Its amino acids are CASSTTTGVITEAFF.